The next 10 T cell receptor beta chains were all read from a single sample in a study of blood T cells in healthy people across ages. Primers used in a second PCR of about 7 to 12 cycles were a sample-barcoded 5' primer and a J-beta primer mix. TCRdb re-called the 5' RACE reads through MiXCR, storing one row per CDR3 protein. The table records 1,500,000 or so distinct CDR3 sequences, about 45% of them present only once. The sample comprised blood. Receptor source: a woman under 30 in good health.

This clonotype turned up a few times. The chain employs TRBV6-2 or TRBV6-3 and TRBJ2-1; D is unclear. Germline V CDR1 and CDR2: MNHEY, SVGEGT. Trimming left V 6 bases short and J 2 bases short, with 8 bases between. The length of the CDR3 is 13 residues. This CDR3 is CASRQDAYNEQFF. DNA of the CDR3: TGTGCCAGCAGGCAGGACGCCTACAATGAGCAGTTCTTC.

The J gene is TRBJ1-2, the V gene TRBV29-1; the D gene is possibly TRBD1 (5 bases). This CDR3 contains 11 residues. V lost 1 base and J lost 8, with 8 bases in between. Per germline, CDR1 SQVTM and CDR2 ANQGSEA. CDR3 DNA: TGCAGCGTTGAAGCCGCAGGGGGCTACACCTTC. It translates to CSVEAAGGYTF.

The V gene is TRBV5-1, the J gene TRBJ2-4; a possible D gene is TRBD2 (5 bases). The ends were cut back, 0 bases at V and 13 bases at J, with 23 bases in the middle. Germline CDR1 SGHRS, CDR2 YFSETQ. The CDR3 consists of 16 residues. For the CDR3, the DNA is TGCGCCAGCAGCTTGGCCCCCTTTTCCGACGGGAATGAGCAGTACTTC. It specifies CASSLAPFSDGNEQYF.

This chain uses TRBV30 with TRBJ1-1; maybe TRBD1 (6 bases). From germline, CDR1 is GTSNPN and CDR2 SVGIG (reference sequence). Trimming shortened V by 3 bases and J by 5 bases, and 10 bases separated the two germline ends. The CDR3 spans 12 residues. The CDR3 nucleotides are TGTGCCTGGAGCCCAGGGGAAACTGAAGCTTTCTTT. Its protein is CAWSPGETEAFF.

In the case of this clonotype: Mismatch with germline at one junction end may stem from a read error. The V gene is TRBV5-1, the J gene TRBJ2-5; the D is unclear. The CDR3 totals 14 residues. The germline V gene has CDR1 SGHRS and CDR2 YFSETQ. CDR3 protein: CTSSPDSGSETQYF. In nucleotides, the CDR3 is TGCACCAGCAGCCCCGACTCGGGTAGCGAGACCCAGTACTTC.

The gene calls are TRBV10-3 and TRBJ1-1; 7 bases map to TRBD1. Germline-derived CDR1 and CDR2 are ENHRY and SYGVKD. Unmatched junction bases numbered 4, after V lost 6 bases and J lost 0 bases. The CDR3 is 14 residues long. In DNA, the CDR3 is TGTGCCATCAGCTCGACAGGGTTGAACACTGAAGCTTTCTTT. Its protein is CAISSTGLNTEAFF.

The V call is TRBV29-1, the J call TRBJ2-1; D not certain. Trimming pared 3 bases from V and 0 bases from J, leaving 9 bases between. Germline CDR1 SQVTM, CDR2 ANQGSEA. The CDR3 loop spans 14 amino acids. CDR3 sequence: CSVESYGSYNEQFF. Here the CDR3 DNA reads TGCAGCGTTGAGTCCTACGGCTCCTACAATGAGCAGTTCTTC.

This clonotype was counted between two and nine times. This chain uses TRBV28 with TRBJ1-2; a weak D match, TRBD1 (6 bases). From germline, CDR1 is MDHEN and CDR2 SYDVKM. CDR3 length equals 14 residues. V lost 7 bases and J lost 3, with 15 bases in between. CDR3 in amino acids: CASTPRGGYYGYTF. The CDR3 DNA reads as TGTGCCAGCACCCCCCGAGGGGGATACTATGGCTACACCTTC.

The rearrangement links TRBV6-1 to TRBJ1-1, with 11 positions matching TRBD1. The CDR3 consists of 17 residues. The germline gives CDR1 MNHNS, CDR2 SASEGT. Trimming removed 3 bases from V and 0 bases from J; junction bases left unmatched: 6. In DNA, the CDR3 is TGTGCCAGCAGTGAGAAACGGACAGGGGGCATGAACACTGAAGCTTTCTTT. Translating gives CASSEKRTGGMNTEAFF.

This chain connects TRBV30 to TRBJ1-2; D is ambiguous. The germline CDR1 and CDR2 sequences are GTSNPN and SVGIG (reference sequence). CDR3 length: 14 residues. The V end was cut by 4 bases, the J end by 2 bases, with 14 bases between. The CDR3: CAWTEIKHNYGYTF. The DNA for the CDR3 is TGTGCCTGGACGGAGATCAAGCACAACTATGGCTACACCTTC.